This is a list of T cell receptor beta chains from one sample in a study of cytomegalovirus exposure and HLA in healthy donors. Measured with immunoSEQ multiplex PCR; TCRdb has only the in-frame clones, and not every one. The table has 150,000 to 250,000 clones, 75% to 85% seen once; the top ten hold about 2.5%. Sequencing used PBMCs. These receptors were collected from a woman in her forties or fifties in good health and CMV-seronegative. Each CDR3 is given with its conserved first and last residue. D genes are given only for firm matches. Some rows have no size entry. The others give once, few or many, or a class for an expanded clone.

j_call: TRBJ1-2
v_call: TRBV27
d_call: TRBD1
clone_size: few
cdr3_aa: CASSPRNIGQGALNYGYTF
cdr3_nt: TGTGCCAGCAGTCCGAGAAACATCGGACAGGGGGCTTTGAACTATGGCTACACCTTC

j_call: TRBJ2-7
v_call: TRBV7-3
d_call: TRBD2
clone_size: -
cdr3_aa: CASSPTSNSYEQYF
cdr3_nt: TGTGCCAGCAGCCCGACTAGCAACAGCTACGAGCAGTACTTC

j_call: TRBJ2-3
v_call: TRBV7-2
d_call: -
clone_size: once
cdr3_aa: CASSLANIPSTDTQYF
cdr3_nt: TGTGCCAGCAGCTTAGCGAACATTCCTAGCACAGATACGCAGTATTTT

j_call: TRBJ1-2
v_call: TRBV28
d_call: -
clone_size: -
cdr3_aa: CASSQSSPRGGYTF
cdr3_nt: TGTGCCAGCAGTCAAAGTTCTCCCCGAGGTGGCTACACCTTC

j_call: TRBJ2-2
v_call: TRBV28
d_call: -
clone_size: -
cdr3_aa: CASSLGGSVELFF
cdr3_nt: TGTGCCAGCAGTTTGGGAGGATCGGTGGAGCTGTTTTTT

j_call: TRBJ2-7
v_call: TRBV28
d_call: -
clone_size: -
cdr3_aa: CASYRGRDSYEQYF
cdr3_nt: TGTGCCAGTTATCGTGGGCGGGACTCCTACGAGCAGTACTTC

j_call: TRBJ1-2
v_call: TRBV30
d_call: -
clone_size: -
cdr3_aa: CAWSVEAGYTF
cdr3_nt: TGTGCCTGGAGTGTAGAGGCGGGCTACACCTTC

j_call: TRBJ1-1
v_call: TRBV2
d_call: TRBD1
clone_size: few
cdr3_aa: CASSGTGVGEAFF
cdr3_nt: TGTGCCAGCAGTGGGACAGGGGTTGGTGAAGCTTTCTTT

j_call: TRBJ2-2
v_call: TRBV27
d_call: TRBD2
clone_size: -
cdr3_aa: CASSFAGRAFGGELFF
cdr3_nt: TGTGCCAGCAGTTTCGCCGGGAGGGCCTTTGGCGGGGAGCTGTTTTTT

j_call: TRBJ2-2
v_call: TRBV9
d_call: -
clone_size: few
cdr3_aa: CASSVGGLRTGELFF
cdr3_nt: TGTGCCAGCAGCGTAGGCGGCCTTCGTACCGGGGAGCTGTTTTTT

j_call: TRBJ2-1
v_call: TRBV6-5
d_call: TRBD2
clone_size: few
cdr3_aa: CASSSLAEAYNEQFF
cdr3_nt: TGTGCCAGCAGTTCCCTAGCGGAAGCCTACAATGAGCAGTTCTTC

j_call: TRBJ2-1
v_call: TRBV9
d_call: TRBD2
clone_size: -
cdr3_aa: CASSHSRASGRRSSEQFF
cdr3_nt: TGTGCCAGCAGCCACTCCCGGGCTAGCGGGAGGAGAAGTAGTGAGCAGTTCTTC

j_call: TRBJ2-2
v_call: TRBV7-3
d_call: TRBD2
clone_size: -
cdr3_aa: CASSRSGRLGTGELFF
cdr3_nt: TGTGCCAGCAGCCGTAGCGGGAGATTGGGGACCGGGGAGCTGTTTTTT

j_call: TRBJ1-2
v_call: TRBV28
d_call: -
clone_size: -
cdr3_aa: CASSLTAGGGYTF
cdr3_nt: TGTGCCAGCAGTTTAACCGCGGGAGGTGGCTACACCTTC

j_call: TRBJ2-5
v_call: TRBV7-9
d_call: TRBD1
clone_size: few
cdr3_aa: CSSSFSPDRDQETQYF
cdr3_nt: TGTTCCAGCAGCTTCTCCCCGGACAGGGACCAAGAGACCCAGTACTTC

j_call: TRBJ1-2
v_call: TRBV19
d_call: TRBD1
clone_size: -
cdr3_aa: CASSARQGGYTF
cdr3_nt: TGTGCCAGTAGTGCCCGACAGGGAGGCTACACCTTC

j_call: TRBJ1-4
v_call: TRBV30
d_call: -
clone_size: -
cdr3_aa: CAWNDIRPGEKLFF
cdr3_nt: TGTGCCTGGAACGATATTCGACCGGGGGAAAAACTGTTTTTT

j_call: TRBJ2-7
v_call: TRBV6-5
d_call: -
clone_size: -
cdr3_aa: CASSYTGTSSYEQYF
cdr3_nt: TGTGCCAGCAGTTACACCGGGACAAGCTCCTACGAGCAGTACTTC

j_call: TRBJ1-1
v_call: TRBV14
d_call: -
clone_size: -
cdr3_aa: CASSYRTGTGDTEAFF
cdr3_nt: TGTGCCAGCAGCTACCGTACAGGGACGGGTGACACTGAAGCTTTCTTT